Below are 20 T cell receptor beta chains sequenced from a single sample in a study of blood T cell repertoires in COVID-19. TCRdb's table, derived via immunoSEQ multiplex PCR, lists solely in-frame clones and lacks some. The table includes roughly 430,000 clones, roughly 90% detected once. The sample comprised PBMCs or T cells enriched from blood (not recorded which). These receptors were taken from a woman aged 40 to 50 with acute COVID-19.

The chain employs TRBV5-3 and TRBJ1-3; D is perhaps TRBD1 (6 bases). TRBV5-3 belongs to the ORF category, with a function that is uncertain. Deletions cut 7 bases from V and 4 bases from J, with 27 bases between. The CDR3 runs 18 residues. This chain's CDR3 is CARLPPPKNRDPGNTIYF. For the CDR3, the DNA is TGTGCCAGATTACCCCCCCCAAAGAACAGGGACCCCGGAAACACCATATATTTT.

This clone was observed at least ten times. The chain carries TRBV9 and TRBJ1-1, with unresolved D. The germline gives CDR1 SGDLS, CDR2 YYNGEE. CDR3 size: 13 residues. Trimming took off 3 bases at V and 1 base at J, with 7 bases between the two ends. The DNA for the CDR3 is TGTGCCAGCAGCGCCCCAGGGAACACTGAAGCTTTCTTT. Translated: CASSAPGNTEAFF.

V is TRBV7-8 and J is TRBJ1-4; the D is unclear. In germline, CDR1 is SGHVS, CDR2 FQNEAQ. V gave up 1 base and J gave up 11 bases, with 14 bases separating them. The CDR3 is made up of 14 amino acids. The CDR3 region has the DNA TGTGCCAGCAGCTTAGGAGGCGACTGGTCGAAACTGTTTTTT. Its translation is CASSLGGDWSKLFF.

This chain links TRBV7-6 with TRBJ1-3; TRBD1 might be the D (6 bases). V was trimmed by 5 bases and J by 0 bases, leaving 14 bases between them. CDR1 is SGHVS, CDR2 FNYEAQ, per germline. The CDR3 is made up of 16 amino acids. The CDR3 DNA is TGTGCCAGCAGCGGCCGGGACATAAGCTCTGGAAACACCATATATTTT. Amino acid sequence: CASSGRDISSGNTIYF. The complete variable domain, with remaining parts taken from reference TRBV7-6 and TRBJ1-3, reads GAGVSQSPRYKVTKRGQDVALRCDPISGHVSLYWYRQALGQGPEFLTYFNYEAQQDKSGLPNDRFSAERPEGSISTLTIQRTEQRDSAMYRCASSGRDISSGNTIYFGEGSWLTVV.

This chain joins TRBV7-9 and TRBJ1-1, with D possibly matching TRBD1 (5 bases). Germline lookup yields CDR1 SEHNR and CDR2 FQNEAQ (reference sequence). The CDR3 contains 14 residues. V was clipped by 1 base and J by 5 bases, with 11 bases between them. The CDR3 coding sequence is TGTGCCAGCAGCTTAGTCCGGGGGGATACTGAAGCTTTCTTT. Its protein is CASSLVRGDTEAFF.

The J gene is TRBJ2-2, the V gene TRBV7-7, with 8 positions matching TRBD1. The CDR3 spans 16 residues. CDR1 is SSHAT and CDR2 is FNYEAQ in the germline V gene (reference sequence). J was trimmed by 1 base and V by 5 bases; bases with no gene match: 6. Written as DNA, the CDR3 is TGTGCCAGCAGCCCTCGAACAGGGGGGAACACCGGGGAGCTGTTTTTT. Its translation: CASSPRTGGNTGELFF. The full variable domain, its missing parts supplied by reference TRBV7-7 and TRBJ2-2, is GAGVSQSPRYKVTKRGQDVTLRCDPISSHATLYWYQQALGQGPEFLTYFNYEAQPDKSGLPSDRFSAERPEGSISTLTIQRTEQRDSAMYRCASSPRTGGNTGELFFGEGSRLTVL.

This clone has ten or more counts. In DNA, the CDR3 is TGTGCCAGCAGTGACCCGGGAGGGAACTATGGCTACACCTTC. Residues: CASSDPGGNYGYTF. The chain is built from TRBV6-1 and TRBJ1-2; D not resolved. Germline V gives CDR1 MNHNS, CDR2 SASEGT. V shed 3 bases and J shed 2 bases, with 10 bases lying between them. CDR3 size: 14 residues.

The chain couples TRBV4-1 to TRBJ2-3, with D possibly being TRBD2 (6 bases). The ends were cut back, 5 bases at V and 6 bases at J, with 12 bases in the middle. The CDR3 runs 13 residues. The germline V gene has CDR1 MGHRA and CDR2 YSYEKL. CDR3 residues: CASSSRDSDTQYF. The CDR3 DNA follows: TGCGCCAGCAGCTCCAGGGACTCTGATACGCAGTATTTT.

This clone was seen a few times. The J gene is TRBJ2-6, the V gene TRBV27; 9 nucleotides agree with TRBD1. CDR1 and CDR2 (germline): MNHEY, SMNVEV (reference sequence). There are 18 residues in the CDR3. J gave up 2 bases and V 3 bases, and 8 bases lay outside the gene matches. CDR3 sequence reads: CASSLLGQGYTGANVLTF. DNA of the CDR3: TGTGCCAGCAGTTTGTTAGGACAGGGGTATACTGGGGCCAACGTCCTGACTTTC.

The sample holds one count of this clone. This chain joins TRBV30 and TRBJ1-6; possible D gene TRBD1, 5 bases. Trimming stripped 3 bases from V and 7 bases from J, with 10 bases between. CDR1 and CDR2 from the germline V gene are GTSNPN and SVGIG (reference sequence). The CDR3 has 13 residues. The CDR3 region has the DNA TGTGCCTGGAGGCAGGGTTGGAATTCACCCCTCCACTTT. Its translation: CAWRQGWNSPLHF.

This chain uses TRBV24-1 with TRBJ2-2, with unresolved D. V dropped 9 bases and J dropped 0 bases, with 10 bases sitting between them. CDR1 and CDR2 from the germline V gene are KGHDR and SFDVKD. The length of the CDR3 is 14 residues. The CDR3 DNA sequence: TGTGCCACCTCTTCCGCAGCGAACACCGGGGAGCTGTTTTTT. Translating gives CATSSAANTGELFF.

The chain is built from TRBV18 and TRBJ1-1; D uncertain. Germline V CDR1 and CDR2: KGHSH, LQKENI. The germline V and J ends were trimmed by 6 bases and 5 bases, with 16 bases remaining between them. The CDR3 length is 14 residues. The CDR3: CASSHPGGGTEAFF. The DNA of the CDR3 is TGTGCCAGCTCCCACCCCGGCGGCGGAACTGAAGCTTTCTTT.

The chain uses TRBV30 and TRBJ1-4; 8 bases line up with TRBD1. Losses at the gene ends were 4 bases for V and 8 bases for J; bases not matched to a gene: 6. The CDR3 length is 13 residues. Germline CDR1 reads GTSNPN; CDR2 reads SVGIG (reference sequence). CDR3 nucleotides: TGTGCCTGGACTTTCGGACAGGGAGAAAAACTGTTTTTT. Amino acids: CAWTFGQGEKLFF.

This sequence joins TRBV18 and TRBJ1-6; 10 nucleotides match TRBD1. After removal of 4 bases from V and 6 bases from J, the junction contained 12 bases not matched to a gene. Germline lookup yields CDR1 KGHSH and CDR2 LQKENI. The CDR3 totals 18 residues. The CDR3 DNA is TGTGCCAGCTCACGAAATCCGGGACAGGGGAACCTTAATTCACCCCTCCACTTT. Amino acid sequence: CASSRNPGQGNLNSPLHF.

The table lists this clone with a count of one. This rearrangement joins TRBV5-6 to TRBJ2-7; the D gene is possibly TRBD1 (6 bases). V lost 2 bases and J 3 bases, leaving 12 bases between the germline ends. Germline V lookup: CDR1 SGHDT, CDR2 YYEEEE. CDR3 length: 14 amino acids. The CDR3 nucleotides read TGTGCCAGCAGCTTATCAGGGGCCCACTACGAGCAGTACTTC. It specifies CASSLSGAHYEQYF.

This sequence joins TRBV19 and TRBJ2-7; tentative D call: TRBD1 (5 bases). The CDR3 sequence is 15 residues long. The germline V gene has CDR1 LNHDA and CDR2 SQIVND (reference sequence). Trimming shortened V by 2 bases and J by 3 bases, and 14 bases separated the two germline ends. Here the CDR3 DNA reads TGTGCCAGTAGTATAAGACAGTCTGGGGTCTACGAGCAGTACTTC. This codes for CASSIRQSGVYEQYF.

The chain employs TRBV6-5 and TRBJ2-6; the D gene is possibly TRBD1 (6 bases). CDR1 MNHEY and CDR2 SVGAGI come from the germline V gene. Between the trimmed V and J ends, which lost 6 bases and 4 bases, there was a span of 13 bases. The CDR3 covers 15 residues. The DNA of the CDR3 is TGTGCCAGCAGGTCACAGGGTCCCGGGGCCAACGTCCTGACTTTC. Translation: CASRSQGPGANVLTF.

CDR3 coding DNA: TGTGCCAGCAGTAGGCAGGCTAATCAGCCCCAGCATTTT. Translated, it gives CASSRQANQPQHF. The chain employs TRBV12-3 or TRBV12-4 and TRBJ1-5; the D is unclear. This CDR3 has 13 amino acids. V lost 5 bases and J lost 4, with 9 bases in between.

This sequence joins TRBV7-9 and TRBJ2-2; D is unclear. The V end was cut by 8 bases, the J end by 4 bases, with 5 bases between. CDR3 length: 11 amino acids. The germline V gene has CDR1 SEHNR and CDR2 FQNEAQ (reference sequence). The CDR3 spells CASSVTGELFF. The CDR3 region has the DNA TGTGCCAGCTCAGTCACCGGGGAGCTGTTTTTT.

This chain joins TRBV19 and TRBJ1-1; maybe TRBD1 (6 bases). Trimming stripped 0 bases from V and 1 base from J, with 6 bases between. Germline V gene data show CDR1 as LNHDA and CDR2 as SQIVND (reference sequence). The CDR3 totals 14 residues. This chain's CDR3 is CASSIEGQNTEAFF. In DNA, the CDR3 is TGTGCCAGTAGTATAGAGGGACAGAACACTGAAGCTTTCTTT.